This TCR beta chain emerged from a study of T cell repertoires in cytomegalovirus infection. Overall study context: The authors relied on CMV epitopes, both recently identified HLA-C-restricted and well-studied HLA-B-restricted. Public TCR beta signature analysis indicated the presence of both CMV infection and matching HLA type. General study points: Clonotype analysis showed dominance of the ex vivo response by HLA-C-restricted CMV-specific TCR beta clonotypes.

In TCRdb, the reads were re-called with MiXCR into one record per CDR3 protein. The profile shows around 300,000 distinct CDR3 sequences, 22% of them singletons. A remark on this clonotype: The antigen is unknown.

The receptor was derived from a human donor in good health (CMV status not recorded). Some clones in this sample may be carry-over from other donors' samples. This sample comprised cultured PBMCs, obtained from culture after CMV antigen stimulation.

The CDR3 sequence is CASSNRGEAFF. Here the CDR3 DNA reads TGTGCCAGCAGCAACAGGGGGGAAGCTTTCTTT. This chain connects TRBV12-3 or TRBV12-4 to TRBJ1-1; 8 nucleotides match TRBD1. Trimming removed 6 bases from V and 8 bases from J; junction bases left unmatched: 2. The CDR3 sequence is 11 residues long.